This TCR beta chain was observed in a study of blood T cell repertoires in COVID-19. J gave up 6 bases and V 1 base, and 9 bases lay outside the gene matches. CDR1 is MGHDK, CDR2 SYGVNS, per germline. The CDR3 is 16 residues long. Generated by immunoSEQ multiplex PCR, the TCRdb table keeps only in-frame clones and is missing some. The sample lists under 30,000 clones, 85% to 90% seen once, with approximately 15% in the top ten. This clone was recorded once. The gene calls are TRBV25-1 and TRBJ1-2, with TRBD1 matching 9 bases. The sample was peripheral blood. The TCR sequence derives from a man at least 80 years old with acute or convalescent COVID-19. CDR3 amino acids: CASSEFNLDRGDGYTF. In DNA form, the CDR3 reads TGTGCCAGCAGTGAATTCAACCTGGACAGGGGAGATGGCTACACCTTC.